This TCR beta chain was captured by sequencing in a study of blood T cells in healthy people across ages. Next came a second PCR, run for about 7 to 11 cycles, which used a sample-barcoded 5' primer along with a J-beta primer mix. TCRdb itself ran the 5' RACE reads through MiXCR, one entry per CDR3 protein. The repertoire holds some 1.7 million distinct CDR3 sequences, 28% seen once, with 7.7% in the top ten. In germline, CDR1 is SEHNR, CDR2 FQNEAQ (reference sequence). V was shortened by 5 bases and J by 2 bases, with 13 bases between the two germline ends. The CDR3 loop spans 14 amino acids. The source is a woman between 25 and 40 years old in good health. The source material was blood. The chain employs TRBV7-9 and TRBJ2-7; D not certain. CDR3 sequence reads: CASSPVDIAYEQYF. The CDR3 nucleotides read TGTGCCAGCAGCCCCGTCGACATAGCCTACGAGCAGTACTTC.